A single sample is the source of the 18 T cell receptor beta chains below, sequenced in a study of CD8+ T cells in alopecia areata. Specified treatment: oral pan-JAK inhibitor, 5-10 mg twice daily. The authors extracted RNA and reverse transcribed it into cDNA as the sequencing template. The table came from immunoSEQ multiplex PCR; TCRdb's copy has only in-frame clones and leaves some out. The table shows over 100,000 clones, with 50% to 55% occurring only once. This sample comprised CD4+ T cells sorted from blood, obtained at week 4, from a patient treated with tofacitinib. All receptors come from a human donor with alopecia areata.

V and J are TRBV18 and TRBJ1-1, with 8 bases lining up with TRBD1. Germline lookup yields CDR1 KGHSH and CDR2 LQKENI. The CDR3 contains 13 residues. Trimming removed 7 bases from V and 1 base from J; junction bases left unmatched: 2. CDR3 DNA: TGTGCCAGCTTTCAGGGGGCGAACACTGAAGCTTTCTTT. Protein: CASFQGANTEAFF.

The rearrangement joins TRBV4-1 to TRBJ1-1, with a possible D match to TRBD1 (5 bases). Germline loops: CDR1 MGHRA, CDR2 YSYEKL. CDR3 length: 15 amino acids. The V end was cut by 1 base, the J end by 5 bases, with 14 bases between. The DNA for the CDR3 is TGCGCCAGCAGCCAAGGGCGGGGGTTGGGAACTGAAGCTTTCTTT. Protein: CASSQGRGLGTEAFF.

V gene TRBV2 combines with J gene TRBJ2-5; weak D call: TRBD1 (6 bases). Germline V gene lookup returns CDR1 SNHLY and CDR2 FYNNEI. The ends were cut back, 4 bases at V and 1 base at J, with 13 bases in the middle. CDR3 length: 15 amino acids. The CDR3: CASSGTAGFQETQYF. The DNA of the CDR3 is TGTGCCAGCAGTGGGACAGCTGGTTTCCAAGAGACCCAGTACTTC.

V usage is TRBV18 and J usage is TRBJ2-7; either TRBD1 or TRBD2 may fit D (5 bases each). Trimming removed 3 bases from V and 1 base from J, with 16 bases in between. Germline lookup yields CDR1 KGHSH and CDR2 LQKENI. The CDR3 is made up of 16 amino acids. The CDR3 coding sequence is TGTGCCAGCTCACCTCTACCCGGGACGAATTCCTACGAGCAGTACTTC. Protein product: CASSPLPGTNSYEQYF.

Only a few counts were recorded for this clone. This sequence joins TRBV5-1 and TRBJ2-2; 11 bases align to TRBD2. CDR3 length: 17 amino acids. V shed 2 bases, J shed 2 bases, and the junction held 5 bases outside the gene matches. The germline CDR1 and CDR2 sequences are SGHRS and YFSETQ. The chain's CDR3 is CASSFPGTSGNTGELFF. The CDR3 coding sequence is TGCGCCAGCAGCTTCCCCGGGACTAGCGGAAACACCGGGGAGCTGTTTTTT.

This chain connects TRBV30 to TRBJ1-2; 7 positions match TRBD1. The CDR3 loop spans 15 amino acids. Per germline, CDR1 GTSNPN and CDR2 SVGIG (reference sequence). V shed 3 bases, J shed 8 bases, and the junction held 15 bases outside the gene matches. For the CDR3, the DNA is TGTGCCTGGAGGGAAGGGGGCGCCGGAAAAGGCGGCTACACCTTC. As protein: CAWREGGAGKGGYTF.

V gene TRBV30 combines with J gene TRBJ1-2, with 9 bases fitting TRBD1. J was trimmed by 6 bases and V by 5 bases; bases with no gene match: 7. The CDR3 covers 13 residues. Per the germline V gene, CDR1 is GTSNPN and CDR2 is SVGIG (reference sequence). This CDR3 is CAWARTGDNGYTF. For the CDR3, the DNA is TGTGCCTGGGCCCGGACAGGGGACAATGGCTACACCTTC.

The gene calls are TRBV29-1 and TRBJ2-7; 10 bases agree with TRBD1. The CDR3 sequence is 13 residues long. The junction had 7 bases not matched to a gene; V was cut back by 4 bases and J by 7 bases. From germline, CDR1 is SQVTM and CDR2 ANQGSEA. The CDR3 region is CSVGGTGDEEQYF. CDR3 coding DNA: TGCAGCGTTGGCGGGACAGGGGACGAAGAGCAGTACTTC.

This clone was detected only a few times. V is TRBV5-1 and J is TRBJ1-5; TRBD1 is a possible D gene (5 bases). Germline V gene lookup returns CDR1 SGHRS and CDR2 YFSETQ. V was clipped by 6 bases and J by 5 bases, with 18 bases between them. This CDR3 has 15 amino acids. The CDR3 spells CASNPEGRDDQPQHF. CDR3 coding DNA: TGCGCCAGCAACCCGGAGGGCAGGGATGATCAGCCCCAGCATTTT. The entire variable domain, with the rest obtained from reference TRBV5-1 and TRBJ1-5, is as follows: KAGVTQTPRYLIKTRGQQVTLSCSPISGHRSVSWYQQTPGQGLQFLFEYFSETQRNKGNFPGRFSGRQFSNSRSEMNVSTLELGDSALYLCASNPEGRDDQPQHFGDGTRLSIL.

This chain joins TRBV29-1 and TRBJ1-2, with D tentatively TRBD1 (6 bases). Trimming removed 8 bases at V and 4 bases at J, with 14 bases between. Germline loops: CDR1 SQVTM, CDR2 ANQGSEA. CDR3 size: 12 residues. The CDR3 here is CSYDGGGYGYTF. As DNA, the CDR3 is TGCAGCTATGACGGGGGCGGCTATGGCTACACCTTC. Full variable domain (missing parts from reference TRBV29-1 and TRBJ1-2): SAVISQKPSRDICQRGTSLTIQCQVDSQVTMMFWYRQQPGQSLTLIATANQGSEATYESGFVIDKFPISRPNLTFSTLTVSNMSPEDSSIYLCSYDGGGYGYTFGSGTRLTVV.

V gene TRBV7-2 combines with J gene TRBJ1-5; D remains ambiguous. The CDR3 consists of 15 residues. The ends were cut back, 0 bases at V and 0 bases at J, with 6 bases in the middle. Germline V gene sequence: CDR1 SGHTA, CDR2 FQGNSA. The CDR3 DNA reads TGTGCCAGCAGCTTAGCCCTATATAGCAATCAGCCCCAGCATTTT. Translation: CASSLALYSNQPQHF.

The chain carries TRBV28 and TRBJ1-2, with TRBD1 identical over 7 bases. CDR3 length: 14 amino acids. Germline V gives CDR1 MDHEN, CDR2 SYDVKM. The J segment lost 2 bases and the V segment lost 3 bases, leaving 3 bases of the junction unmatched. The DNA of the CDR3 is TGTGCCAGCAGTTTGAGACAGGGAAACTATGGCTACACCTTC. As protein: CASSLRQGNYGYTF.

The chain joins TRBV5-1 to TRBJ2-2; the D is unclear. V lost 4 bases to trimming and J lost 0 bases, with 7 bases between them. The germline CDR1 and CDR2 sequences are SGHRS and YFSETQ. CDR3 length equals 14 residues. CDR3 sequence (DNA): TGCGCCAGCAGCGGGAACTCGAACACCGGGGAGCTGTTTTTT. Residues: CASSGNSNTGELFF.

The chain carries TRBV29-1 and TRBJ1-1; D uncertain. Trimming took 4 bases from V and 4 from J, leaving 7 bases between them. CDR3 length: 11 residues. Germline V gene sequence: CDR1 SQVTM, CDR2 ANQGSEA. This CDR3 reads CSVVPGTEAFF. The CDR3 region has the DNA TGCAGCGTTGTCCCTGGCACTGAAGCTTTCTTT.

This clone appeared a single time. The chain links TRBV5-1 to TRBJ2-1, with 10 bases aligning to TRBD1. CDR3 length equals 14 residues. The V gene end was trimmed by 5 bases and the J gene end by 6 bases; junction bases not matched to a gene: 5. CDR1 SGHRS and CDR2 YFSETQ come from the germline V gene. The CDR3 protein is CASSRQGASNEQFF. Written as DNA, the CDR3 is TGCGCCAGCAGTCGACAGGGGGCTAGCAATGAGCAGTTCTTC.

The J gene is TRBJ2-1, the V gene TRBV7-6; no clear D. Germline V gene data show CDR1 as SGHVS and CDR2 as FNYEAQ. Trimming removed 0 bases at V and 2 bases at J, with 8 bases between. The CDR3 totals 15 residues. CDR3 amino acids: CASSLARAAYNEQFF. DNA of the CDR3: TGTGCCAGCAGCTTAGCACGGGCCGCCTACAATGAGCAGTTCTTC.

The rearrangement joins TRBV7-9 to TRBJ2-3, with D unclear. The CDR3 covers 12 residues. Between the trimmed V and J ends, which lost 6 bases and 0 bases, there was a span of 4 bases. The germline CDR1 and CDR2 sequences are SEHNR and FQNEAQ (reference sequence). The CDR3 bases are TGTGCCAGCAGTTCTAGCACAGATACGCAGTATTTT. It encodes CASSSSTDTQYF.

The genes are TRBV7-3 and TRBJ2-3, with D possibly matching TRBD2 (7 bases). V lost 5 bases and J lost 6, with 18 bases in between. Germline CDR1 SGHTA, CDR2 FQGTGA. This CDR3 region has 15 residues. The CDR3 nucleotides are TGTGCCAGCAGCCCCTTGTGGGGGGGCCGTGATACGCAGTATTTT. Its translation: CASSPLWGGRDTQYF.